The rows below give T cell receptor beta chains drawn from one sample of a study of cytomegalovirus exposure and HLA in healthy donors. Repertoires were generated with immunoSEQ multiplex PCR, while TCRdb's copy carries only in-frame clones and drops some. Found here are 250,000 to 350,000 clones, 70% to 90% of them singletons; the top ten hold 3% to 4%. The specimen sequenced was PBMCs. Receptor source: a man aged 35 to 55 in good health and CMV-seropositive. The conserved cysteine and the conserved F or W are not part of the CDR3 here. Each record gives: V gene, CDR3 protein.

>TRBV2
ASKLLGAGAEAF
>TRBV4-2
ASSQRTGRSYEQY
>TRBV5-6
ASSWLTSRTDTQY
>TRBV28
ASSSAREAVFSTQY
>TRBV28
AIGGAGANVLT
>TRBV28
ASSPGVGQGARQPQH
>TRBV5-4
ASSLWQGSYEQY
>TRBV6-4
ASSPTFRELGEQF
>TRBV5-6
ASSFLELQGLETQY
>TRBV2
ASNGQHHNEQF
>TRBV5-4
ASSLGQGTATGELF
>TRBV5-1
ASSLGGFGTYEQY
>TRBV27
ASSLRGQLNTEAF
>TRBV27
ASRRPGQGAGGYT